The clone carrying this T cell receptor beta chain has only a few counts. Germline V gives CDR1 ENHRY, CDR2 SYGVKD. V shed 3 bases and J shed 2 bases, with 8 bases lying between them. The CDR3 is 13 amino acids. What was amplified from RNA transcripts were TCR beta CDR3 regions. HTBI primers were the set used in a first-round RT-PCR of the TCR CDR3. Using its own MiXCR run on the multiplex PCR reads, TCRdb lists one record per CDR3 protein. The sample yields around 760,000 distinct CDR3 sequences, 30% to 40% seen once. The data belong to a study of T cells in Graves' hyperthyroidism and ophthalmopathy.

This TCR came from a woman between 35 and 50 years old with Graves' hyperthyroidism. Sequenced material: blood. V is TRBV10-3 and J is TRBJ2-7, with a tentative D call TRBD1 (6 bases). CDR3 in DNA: TGTGCCATCAGTGATGGGGACACCTACGAGCAGTACTTC. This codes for CAISDGDTYEQYF.